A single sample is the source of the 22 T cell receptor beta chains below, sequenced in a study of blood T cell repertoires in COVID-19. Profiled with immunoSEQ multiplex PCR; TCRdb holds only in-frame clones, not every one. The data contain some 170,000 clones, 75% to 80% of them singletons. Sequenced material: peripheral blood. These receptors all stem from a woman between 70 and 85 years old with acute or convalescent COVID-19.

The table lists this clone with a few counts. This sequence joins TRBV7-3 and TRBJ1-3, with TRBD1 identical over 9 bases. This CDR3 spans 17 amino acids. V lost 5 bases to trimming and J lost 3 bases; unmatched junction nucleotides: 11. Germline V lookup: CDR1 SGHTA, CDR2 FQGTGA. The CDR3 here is CASSVLPMGQGGNTIYF. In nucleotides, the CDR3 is TGTGCCAGCAGCGTACTCCCGATGGGACAGGGTGGAAACACCATATATTTT.

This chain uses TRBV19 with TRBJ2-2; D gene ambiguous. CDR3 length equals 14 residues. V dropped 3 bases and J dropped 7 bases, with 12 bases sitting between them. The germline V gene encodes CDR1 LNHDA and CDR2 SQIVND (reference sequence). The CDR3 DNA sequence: TGTGCCAGTAGTATCGGTTGGGCCGGCGGGGAGCTGTTTTTT. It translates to CASSIGWAGGELFF.

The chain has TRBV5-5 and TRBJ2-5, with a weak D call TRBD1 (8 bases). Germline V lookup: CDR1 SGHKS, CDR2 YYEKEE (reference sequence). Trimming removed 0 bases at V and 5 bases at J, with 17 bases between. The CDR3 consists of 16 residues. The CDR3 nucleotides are TGTGCCAGCAGCTTGGAGTTTCGGGGGGACAGGGAGACCCAGTACTTC. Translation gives CASSLEFRGDRETQYF.

The CDR3 DNA reads as TGTGCCACCAGCAGAGATACGCGTTATACGCAGTATTTT. Amino acid sequence: CATSRDTRYTQYF. The chain couples TRBV15 to TRBJ2-3; D not certain. Deletions cut 0 bases from V and 7 bases from J, with 8 bases between. The CDR3 is 13 residues long. CDR1 and CDR2 from the germline V gene are LNHNV and YYDKDF (reference sequence).

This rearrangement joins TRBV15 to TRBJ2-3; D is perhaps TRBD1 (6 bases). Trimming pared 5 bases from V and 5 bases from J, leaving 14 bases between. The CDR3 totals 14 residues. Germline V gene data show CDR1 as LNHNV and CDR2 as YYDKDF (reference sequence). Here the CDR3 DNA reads TGTGCCACCAGCCAGGGGTACGGTTTAGATACGCAGTATTTT. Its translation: CATSQGYGLDTQYF.

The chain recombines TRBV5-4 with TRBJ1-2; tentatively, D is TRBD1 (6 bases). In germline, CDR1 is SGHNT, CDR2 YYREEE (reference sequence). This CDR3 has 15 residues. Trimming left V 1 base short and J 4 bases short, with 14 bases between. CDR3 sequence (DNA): TGTGCCAGCAGCTTGTATGGGGGCGGCCCCTATGGCTACACCTTC. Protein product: CASSLYGGGPYGYTF. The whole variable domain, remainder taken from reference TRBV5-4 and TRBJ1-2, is ETGVTQSPTHLIKTRGQQVTLRCSSQSGHNTVSWYQQALGQGPQFIFQYYREEENGRGNFPPRFSGLQFPNYSSELNVNALELDDSALYLCASSLYGGGPYGYTFGSGTRLTVV.

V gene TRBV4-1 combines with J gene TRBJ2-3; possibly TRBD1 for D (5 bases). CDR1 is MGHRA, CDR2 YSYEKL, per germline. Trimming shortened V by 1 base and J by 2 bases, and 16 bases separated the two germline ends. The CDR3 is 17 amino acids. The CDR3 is CASSQVFRQIPTDTQYF. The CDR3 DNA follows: TGCGCCAGCAGCCAAGTCTTTCGACAGATCCCCACAGATACGCAGTATTTT.

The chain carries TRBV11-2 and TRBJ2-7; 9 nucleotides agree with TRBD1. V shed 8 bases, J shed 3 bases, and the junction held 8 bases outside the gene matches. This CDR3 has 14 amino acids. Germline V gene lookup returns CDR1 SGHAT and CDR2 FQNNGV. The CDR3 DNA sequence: TGTGCCAGCCGAGCGACAGGGGGACACTACGAGCAGTACTTC. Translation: CASRATGGHYEQYF.

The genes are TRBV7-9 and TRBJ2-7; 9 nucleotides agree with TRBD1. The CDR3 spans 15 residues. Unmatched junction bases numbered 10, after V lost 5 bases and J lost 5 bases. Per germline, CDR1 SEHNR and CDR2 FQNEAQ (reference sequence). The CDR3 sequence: CASSPSSGTGNEQYF. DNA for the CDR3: TGTGCCAGCAGCCCTTCCTCCGGGACAGGGAACGAGCAGTACTTC. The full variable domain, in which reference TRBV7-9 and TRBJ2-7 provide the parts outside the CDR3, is DTGVSQNPRHKITKRGQNVTFRCDPISEHNRLYWYRQTLGQGPEFLTYFQNEAQLEKSRLLSDRFSAERPKGSFSTLEIQRTEQGDSAMYLCASSPSSGTGNEQYFGPGTRLTVT.

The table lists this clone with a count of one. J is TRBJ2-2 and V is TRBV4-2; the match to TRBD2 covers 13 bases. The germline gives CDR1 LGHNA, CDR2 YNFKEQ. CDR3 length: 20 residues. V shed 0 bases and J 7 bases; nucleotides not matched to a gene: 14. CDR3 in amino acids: CASSQDLLAGGLDKVGELFF. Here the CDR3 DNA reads TGTGCCAGCAGCCAAGATTTACTAGCGGGAGGGCTGGATAAGGTCGGGGAGCTGTTTTTT.

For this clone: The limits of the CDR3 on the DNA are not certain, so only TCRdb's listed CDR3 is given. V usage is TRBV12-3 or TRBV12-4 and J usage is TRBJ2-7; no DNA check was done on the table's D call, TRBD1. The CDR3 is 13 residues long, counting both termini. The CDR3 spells CASSTSTGLEQYF.

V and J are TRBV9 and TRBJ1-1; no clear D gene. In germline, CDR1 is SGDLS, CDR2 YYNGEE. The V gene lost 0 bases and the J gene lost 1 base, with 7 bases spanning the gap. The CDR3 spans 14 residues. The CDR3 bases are TGTGCCAGCAGCGTAGTGGGCCGGAACACTGAAGCTTTCTTT. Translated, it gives CASSVVGRNTEAFF.

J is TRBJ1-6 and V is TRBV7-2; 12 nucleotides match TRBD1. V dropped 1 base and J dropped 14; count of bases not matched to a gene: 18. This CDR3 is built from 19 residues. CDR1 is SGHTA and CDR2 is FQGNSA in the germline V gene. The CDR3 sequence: CASSLVIMGGTGGVGTLHF. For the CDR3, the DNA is TGTGCCAGCAGCTTAGTCATTATGGGGGGGACAGGGGGCGTTGGTACCCTCCACTTT.

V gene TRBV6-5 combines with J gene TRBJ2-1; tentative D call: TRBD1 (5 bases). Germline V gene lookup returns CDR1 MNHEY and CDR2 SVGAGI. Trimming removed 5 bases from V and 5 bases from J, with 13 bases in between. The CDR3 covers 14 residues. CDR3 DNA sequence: TGTGCCAGCAGTCGAAGACAGAGAGACAATGAGCAGTTCTTC. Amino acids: CASSRRQRDNEQFF.

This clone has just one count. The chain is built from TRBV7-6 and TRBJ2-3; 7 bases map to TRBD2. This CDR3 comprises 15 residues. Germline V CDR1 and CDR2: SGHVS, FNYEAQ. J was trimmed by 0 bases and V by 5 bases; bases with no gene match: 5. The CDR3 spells CASSSGDTSTDTQYF. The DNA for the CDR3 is TGTGCCAGCAGCAGCGGGGATACTAGCACAGATACGCAGTATTTT.

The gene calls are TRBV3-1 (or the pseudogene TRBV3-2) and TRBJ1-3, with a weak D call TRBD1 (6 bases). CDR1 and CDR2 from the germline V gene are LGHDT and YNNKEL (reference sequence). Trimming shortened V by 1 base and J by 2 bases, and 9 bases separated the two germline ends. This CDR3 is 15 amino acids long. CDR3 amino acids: CASSQATGTGNTIYF. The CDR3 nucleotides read TGTGCCAGCAGCCAAGCTACAGGGACTGGAAACACCATATATTTT.

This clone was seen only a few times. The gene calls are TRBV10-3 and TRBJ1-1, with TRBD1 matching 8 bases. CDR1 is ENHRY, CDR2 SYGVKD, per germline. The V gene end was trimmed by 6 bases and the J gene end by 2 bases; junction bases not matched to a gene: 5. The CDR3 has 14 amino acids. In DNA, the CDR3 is TGTGCCATCAGGGATGACAGGGGTAACACTGAAGCTTTCTTT. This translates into CAIRDDRGNTEAFF.

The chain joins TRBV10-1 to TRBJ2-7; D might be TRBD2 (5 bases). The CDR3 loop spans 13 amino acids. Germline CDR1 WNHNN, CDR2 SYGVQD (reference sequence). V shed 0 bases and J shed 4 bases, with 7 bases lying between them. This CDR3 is CASSESRGYEQYF. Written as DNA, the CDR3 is TGCGCCAGCAGTGAGTCTCGGGGTTACGAGCAGTACTTC.

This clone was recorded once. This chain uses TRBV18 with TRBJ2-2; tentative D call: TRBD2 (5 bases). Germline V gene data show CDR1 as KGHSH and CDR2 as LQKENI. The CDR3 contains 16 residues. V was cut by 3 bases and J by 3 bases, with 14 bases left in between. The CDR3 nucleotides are TGTGCCAGCTCACCGTACTCTGGCGGGTACACCGGGGAGCTGTTTTTT. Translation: CASSPYSGGYTGELFF. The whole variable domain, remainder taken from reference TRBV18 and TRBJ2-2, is NAGVMQNPRHLVRRRGQEARLRCSPMKGHSHVYWYRQLPEEGLKFMVYLQKENIIDESGMPKERFSAEFPKEGPSILRIQQVVRGDSAAYFCASSPYSGGYTGELFFGEGSRLTVL.

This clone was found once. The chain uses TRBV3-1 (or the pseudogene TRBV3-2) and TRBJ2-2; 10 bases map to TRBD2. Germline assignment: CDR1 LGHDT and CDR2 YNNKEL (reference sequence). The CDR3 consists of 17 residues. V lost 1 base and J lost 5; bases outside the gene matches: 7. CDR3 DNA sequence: TGTGCCAGCAGCCAAGGCCTAGCGGGAGCTGGGACCGGGGAGCTGTTTTTT. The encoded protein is CASSQGLAGAGTGELFF.

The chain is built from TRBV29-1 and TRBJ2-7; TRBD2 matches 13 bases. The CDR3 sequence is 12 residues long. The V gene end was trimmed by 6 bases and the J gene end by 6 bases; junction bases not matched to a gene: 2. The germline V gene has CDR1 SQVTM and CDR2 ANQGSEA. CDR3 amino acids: CSVGLAGIEQYF. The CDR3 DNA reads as TGCAGCGTGGGACTAGCGGGAATCGAGCAGTACTTC.

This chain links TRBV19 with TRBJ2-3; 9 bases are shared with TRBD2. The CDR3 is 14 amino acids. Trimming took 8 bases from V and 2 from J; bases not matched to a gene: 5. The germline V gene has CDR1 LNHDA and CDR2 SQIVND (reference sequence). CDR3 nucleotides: TGTGCCAGTGGGCTAGCGGGATCCACAGATACGCAGTATTTT. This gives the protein CASGLAGSTDTQYF.